This T cell receptor (beta chain) came from a study of blood T cell repertoires in COVID-19. At the level of the study: Whether acute or convalescent, the COVID-19 samples came from the United States, Italy and Spain.

In the authors' methods: Amplification with reference gene primers provided the estimates of nucleated cell counts. This table comes from immunoSEQ multiplex PCR, and its TCRdb copy is limited to in-frame clones, with some not included. The V and J calls and the clone size are those of that table, but D and trimming were determined from the DNA. Of approximately 300,000 clones in the sample, around 88% were seen once. The V gene's germline CDR1 is MNHEY and CDR2 SVGAGI. The V and J ends lost 4 bases and 6 bases, in that order; junction bases with no gene match: 9. This CDR3 spans 15 amino acids. V and J are TRBV6-5 and TRBJ1-2; 9 bases map to TRBD1. This sequence was found in a man aged 35-49 years with acute or convalescent COVID-19. Sequenced: peripheral blood. This CDR3 is CASSSPGTGTDGYTF. As DNA, the CDR3 is TGTGCCAGCAGTTCTCCGGGGACAGGGACAGATGGCTACACCTTC.